This T cell receptor (beta chain) was captured by sequencing in a study of CD8 T cells in Susac syndrome. The T cells that were sequenced for TCR beta were CD8+ and CD4+ cells from blood. Study-level results: The study conceded that its TCR sequencing and HLA analysis involved relatively few individuals.

CDR1 SGHTA and CDR2 FQGNSA come from the germline V gene. Trimming removed 1 base from V and 2 bases from J, with 8 bases in between. This CDR3 is 14 amino acids long. cDNA came from roughly 0.53 to 1 ug RNA primed by random hexamers. Amplification of TCR beta CDR3 spanned 54 Vbeta and 13 Jbeta via immunoSEQ multiplex PCR. TCRdb re-analysed the immunoSEQ multiplex PCR reads in MiXCR, keeping a single row per CDR3 protein. In the table there are roughly 330,000 distinct CDR3 sequences, about 91% of which are singletons. With respect to this clonotype: Its specificity is unknown.

The clonotype originates from a human donor with multiple sclerosis. The sample consisted of CD4+ T cells from PBMCs. This sequence joins TRBV7-2 and TRBJ2-5; D unresolved. In DNA, the CDR3 is TGTGCCAGCAGCTTAGAGGCAGCTCAAGAGACCCAGTACTTC. Protein sequence: CASSLEAAQETQYF.